Listed below are T cell receptor beta chains from one sample, sequenced in a study of shared clonotypes between healthy human individuals. Some clones are missing from TCRdb's copy, which holds only in-frame ones; the method was immunoSEQ multiplex PCR. Of about 820,000 clones in the sample, 90% to 95% were seen once. The sample was naive CD8+ T cells sorted from blood. The receptors originated from a man aged 25 to 45 in good health. The CDR3 runs from the conserved cysteine through the conserved F or W.

v_call | cdr3_aa
TRBV7-2 | CASSLPSNNEQFF
TRBV2 | CASSDTHRANYEQYF
TRBV7-9 | CASSPHPTDYNEQFF
TRBV15 | CATSRDKRQDYEQYF
TRBV10-2 | CASRGTSGPYNEQFF
TRBV27 | CASRRWGLGNTIYF
TRBV14 | CASSQDGYEQYF
TRBV2 | CASRAVGGYEQYF
TRBV29-1 | CSVFGVGDYEQYF
TRBV19 | CASSIGDSPYEQYF
TRBV18 | CASSSTGGKLFF
TRBV10-2 | CATRWGAPRETQYF
TRBV7-6 | CASSLWGSSYEQYF
TRBV6-5 | CASSYSGTTLEQFF
TRBV19 | CASSTYTTTADEQYF
TRBV5-1 | CASSYGTSGLYEQYF
TRBV27 | CASSQTTGGHEQFF
TRBV7-9 | CASSLVESDVNEKLFF
TRBV14 | CASSQGSLWEGYTF
TRBV6-1 | CASSELAGMYNEQFF
TRBV6-1 | CASSEQPYEQYF
TRBV9 | CASSVAGAGGGNTGELFF
TRBV4-1 | CASSPAAQGWDTEAFF
TRBV27 | CASGKYEQYF
TRBV6-6 | CASSYLTGEKLFF
TRBV19 | CASSTGQGYNEQFF
TRBV30 | CAWGNVQGLNQYF